These 7 T cell receptor beta chains came from one sample sequenced in a study of neurological immune-mediated disorders. One entry per CDR3 protein, called by TCRdb with MiXCR from the 5' RACE reads. Seen here are around 53,000 distinct CDR3 sequences, over 4% observed once, and the top ten hold 2.9%. Sequenced material: PBMCs. These receptors were taken from a man between 45 and 60 years old with multiple sclerosis.

There are many counts of this clonotype. This chain uses TRBV28 with TRBJ2-2, with a tentative D call TRBD2 (5 bases). Trimming shortened V by 3 bases and J by 1 base, and 15 bases separated the two germline ends. The CDR3 is 17 amino acids. CDR1 and CDR2 from the germline V gene are MDHEN and SYDVKM. CDR3 nucleotide sequence: TGTGCCAGCAGTTTGGACTTACCCTACTTGAACACCGGGGAGCTGTTTTTT. Protein product: CASSLDLPYLNTGELFF.

This clonotype was seen many times. This chain connects TRBV20-1 to TRBJ2-1; 9 nucleotides agree with TRBD2. Germline V gene sequence: CDR1 DFQATT, CDR2 SNEGSKA (reference sequence). V dropped 6 bases and J dropped 4; count of bases not matched to a gene: 7. There are 14 residues in the CDR3. The CDR3: CSAAISGRYNEQFF. The DNA of the CDR3 is TGCAGTGCCGCTATCAGCGGGAGGTACAATGAGCAGTTCTTC.

This clonotype occurred a few times. V and J are TRBV29-1 and TRBJ1-4; no definite D call. The CDR3 has 14 amino acids. Trimming pared 4 bases from V and 3 bases from J, leaving 12 bases between. Germline lookup yields CDR1 SQVTM and CDR2 ANQGSEA. DNA for the CDR3: TGCAGCGTTGGGGGTGCCGAAGCTAATGAAAAACTGTTTTTT. Translation gives CSVGGAEANEKLFF.

This clonotype was found many times. The rearrangement joins TRBV7-3 to TRBJ2-1; 10 positions agree with TRBD2. The germline CDR1 and CDR2 sequences are SGHTA and FQGTGA. This CDR3 comprises 15 residues. The V segment lost 6 bases and the J segment 4 bases; nucleotides outside the gene matches: 6. CDR3 loop: CASRSSSGSYNEQFF. The CDR3 DNA is TGTGCCAGCAGGTCTTCTAGCGGGAGTTACAATGAGCAGTTCTTC.

This clonotype was recorded at least ten times. CDR3 sequence (DNA): TGTGCCAGCAGTTTTTTAACAGGGGGGTTGAAAGAGCAGTACTTC. Translated: CASSFLTGGLKEQYF. The J gene is TRBJ2-7, the V gene TRBV28, with TRBD1 identical over 8 bases. J was trimmed by 7 bases and V by 3 bases; bases with no gene match: 11. This CDR3 has 15 amino acids. CDR1 MDHEN and CDR2 SYDVKM come from the germline V gene.

The V call is TRBV7-9, the J call TRBJ2-1, with TRBD2 matching over 7 bases. CDR1 and CDR2 from the germline V gene are SEHNR and FQNEAQ (reference sequence). CDR3 length: 16 amino acids. The V segment lost 0 bases and the J segment 6 bases; nucleotides outside the gene matches: 8. The CDR3 DNA reads as TGTGCCAGCAGCTTAGCGGTGGCGGGAGTCGGCAATGAGCAGTTCTTC. Residues: CASSLAVAGVGNEQFF.

This clonotype was observed many times. V is TRBV9 and J is TRBJ2-2; D is uncertain. Germline CDR1 and CDR2: SGDLS and YYNGEE. Trimming pared 2 bases from V and 9 bases from J, leaving 17 bases between. This CDR3 comprises 15 residues. The CDR3 spells CASSVPPGPPRELFF. The CDR3 DNA is TGTGCCAGCAGCGTCCCCCCCGGGCCGCCGAGGGAGCTGTTTTTT.